This TCR beta chain came from a study of PD-1 blockade in classical Hodgkin lymphoma. Data came from immunoSEQ multiplex PCR; TCRdb stores just in-frame clones and leaves some out. The sample consists of about 90,000 clones, nearly 95% of them appearing once. The V gene lost 0 bases and the J gene lost 1 base, with 7 bases spanning the gap. The CDR3 is 14 residues long. From germline, CDR1 is SGHRS and CDR2 YFSETQ. Study results and caveats: Baseline diversity resembling that of newly diagnosed patients was seen in complete responders.

Turning to this clone: What it recognizes is unknown. The same CDR3 can be traced to other DNA sequences in this sample.

Each patient relapsed following autologous stem cell transplantation, and prior brentuximab vedotin exposure differed. The sequence was obtained from a human donor with classical Hodgkin lymphoma. V usage is TRBV5-1 and J usage is TRBJ2-5; no definite D call. The sample was peripheral blood mononuclear cells (PBMCs), taken before the second cycle of nivolumab. The CDR3 DNA reads as TGCGCCAGCAGCTTGGGTGGCGTCCAAGAGACCCAGTACTTC. As protein: CASSLGGVQETQYF.